This T cell receptor (beta chain) came from a study of blood T cells in healthy people across ages. With a J-beta primer mix and a sample-barcoded 5' primer, a second PCR ran about 7 to 12 cycles. TCRdb analysed the 5' RACE reads with MiXCR anew, one entry per CDR3 protein. This table holds roughly 1,300,000 distinct CDR3 sequences, around 59% found once. V lost 2 bases, J lost 7 bases, and 18 bases lay in between. There are 16 residues in the CDR3. Study-wide findings and caveats: The study could not conclusively compare naive and antigen-experienced cells, given its unsorted PBMCs. Comparison with aged donors showed that long-lived donors had more naive CD4+ cells and higher diversity.

As regards this clonotype: Its antigen is still unknown.

Sequences were obtained from blood. This receptor was taken from a man younger than 35 in good health. This chain links TRBV12-3 or TRBV12-4 with TRBJ2-1; D might be TRBD1 or TRBD2, each matching 7 bases. CDR3 residues: CASSLILGGGENEQFF. CDR3 nucleotides: TGTGCCAGCAGTTTAATTTTGGGAGGGGGCGAAAATGAGCAGTTCTTC.